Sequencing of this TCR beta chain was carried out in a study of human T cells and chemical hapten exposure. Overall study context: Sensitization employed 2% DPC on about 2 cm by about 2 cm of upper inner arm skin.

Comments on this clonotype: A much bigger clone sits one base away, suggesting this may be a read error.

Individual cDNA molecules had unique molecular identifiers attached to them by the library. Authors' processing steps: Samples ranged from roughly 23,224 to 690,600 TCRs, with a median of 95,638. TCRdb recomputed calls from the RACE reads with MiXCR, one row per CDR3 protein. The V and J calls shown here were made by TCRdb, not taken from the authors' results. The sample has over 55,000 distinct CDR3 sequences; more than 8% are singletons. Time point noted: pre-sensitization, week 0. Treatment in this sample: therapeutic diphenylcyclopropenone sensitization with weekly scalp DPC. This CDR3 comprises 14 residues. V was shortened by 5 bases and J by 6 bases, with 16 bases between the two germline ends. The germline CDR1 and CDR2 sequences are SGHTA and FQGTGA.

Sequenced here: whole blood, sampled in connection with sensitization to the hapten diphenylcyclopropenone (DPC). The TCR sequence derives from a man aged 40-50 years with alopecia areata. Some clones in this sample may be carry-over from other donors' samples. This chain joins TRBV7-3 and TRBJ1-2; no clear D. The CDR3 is CASSPGGIFNGYTF. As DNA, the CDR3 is TGTGCCAGCAGCCCCGGCGGGATTTTTAATGGCTACACCTTC.